Listed below are T cell receptor beta chains from one sample, sequenced in a study of control samples from healthy donors and cancer patients. Method: immunoSEQ multiplex PCR; TCRdb's copy keeps in-frame clones and lacks some. The data show 90,000 to 130,000 clones, approximately 88% seen once. Sample: PBMCs. These receptors came from a woman aged 55-69 years with lung cancer. The CDR3 runs from the conserved cysteine through the conserved F or W. Each record gives: J gene, V gene, clone size, D gene, CDR3 DNA, CDR3 protein. D genes are given only for firm matches. Part of the rows lack a size; the others show once, few, many or a class for expanded clones.

>TRBJ2-7|TRBV5-6|-|TRBD2
TGTGCCAGCAGCTGGACTAGCGGCGCCGAGGACGAGCAGTACTTC
CASSWTSGAEDEQYF
>TRBJ2-2|TRBV11-3|-|TRBD2
TGTGCCAGCAGCTTAGAGGCGGGAGGGTCTACCGGGGAGCTGTTTTTT
CASSLEAGGSTGELFF
>TRBJ1-6|TRBV4-2|-|-
TGTGCCAGCAGCCAACATCTGGGTCTTTCACCCCTCCACTTT
CASSQHLGLSPLHF
>TRBJ2-7|TRBV12-3/TRBV12-4|once|-
TGTGCCAGCAGTTTAGCGCTCTACGAGCAGTACTTC
CASSLALYEQYF
>TRBJ1-4|TRBV7-2|-|TRBD1
TGTGCCAGCAGCCTTACCGGGACAGGATACGAAAAACTGTTTTTT
CASSLTGTGYEKLFF
>TRBJ1-6|TRBV7-2|-|-
TGTGCCAGCAGTATAGGGAAGTCCTATAATTCACCCCTCCACTTT
CASSIGKSYNSPLHF
>TRBJ1-3|TRBV7-2|-|-
TGTGCCAGCAGCTTCCAAACCGGAAACACCATATATTTT
CASSFQTGNTIYF
>TRBJ2-7|TRBV19|-|TRBD2
TGTGCCAGTAGTATTTCTAGCGGGAGTCTCTACGAGCAGTACTTC
CASSISSGSLYEQYF
>TRBJ1-1|TRBV29-1|-|-
TGCAGCGTTGAAGGCAGGGAGGGCACTGAAGCTTTCTTT
CSVEGREGTEAFF
>TRBJ2-3|TRBV4-1|-|TRBD2
TGCGCCAGCAGGGAGGGACTATCCACAGATACGCAGTATTTT
CASREGLSTDTQYF
>TRBJ1-1|TRBV19|-|TRBD1
TGTGCCAGTAGCACGGGACAGGGGGAGGGGTACACTGAAGCTTTCTTT
CASSTGQGEGYTEAFF
>TRBJ1-6|TRBV2|-|TRBD1
TGTGCCAGCAGTGATCAGGGGGCGAATTCACCCCTCCACTTT
CASSDQGANSPLHF
>TRBJ1-3|TRBV7-2|-|-
TGTGCCAGCAGCTTAGACGGCAGCCCTGGAAACACCATATATTTT
CASSLDGSPGNTIYF
>TRBJ2-1|TRBV7-3|-|TRBD2
TGTGCCAGCAGCTTAGCGGGAGGGAGTTCGGGTGAGCAGTTCTTC
CASSLAGGSSGEQFF
>TRBJ2-3|TRBV5-1|-|-
TGCGCCAGCAGCCAGGACACCACAGATACGCAGTATTTT
CASSQDTTDTQYF
>TRBJ2-7|TRBV19|-|TRBD1
TGTGCCAGTAGTATAGACCGGGACAGTAGGCACTACGAGCAGTACTTC
CASSIDRDSRHYEQYF
>TRBJ2-6|TRBV5-1|-|-
TGCGCCAGCTCCGAGGGAGCTGGGGCCAACGTCCTGACTTTC
CASSEGAGANVLTF
>TRBJ2-3|TRBV7-9|-|TRBD2
TGTGCCAGCAGCCTTAGGGCGGGGGGCGCGCGCACAGATACGCAGTATTTT
CASSLRAGGARTDTQYF
>TRBJ2-2|TRBV6-5|few|-
TGTGCCACCATAGCGGCAGAAGAGACCGGGGAGCTGTTTTTT
CATIAAEETGELFF
>TRBJ2-2|TRBV4-3|-|-
TGCGCCAGCAGCCAAGCCGGTAACACCGGGGAGCTGTTTTTT
CASSQAGNTGELFF
>TRBJ1-1|TRBV2|-|-
TGTGCCAGCTGCCTTGAAGGGAACACTGAAGCTTTCTTT
CASCLEGNTEAFF
>TRBJ2-1|TRBV5-8|-|-
TGTGCCAGCAGCTCGTTGGGCCTGGCGGAGAATGAGCAGTTCTTC
CASSSLGLAENEQFF
>TRBJ2-7|TRBV21-1|-|-
TGTGCCAGCAGCACAGCCGGCGGCGGGGGCCACGAGCAGTACTTC
CASSTAGGGGHEQYF
>TRBJ2-7|TRBV25-1|-|-
TGTGCCAGCAGCTCCCCCGGAAGATTCAACGAGCAGTACTTC
CASSSPGRFNEQYF
>TRBJ1-2|TRBV6-1|-|-
TGTGCCAGCAGTGAAGGCGGACAGATCGTCGGTGGCTACACCTTC
CASSEGGQIVGGYTF
>TRBJ1-1|TRBV29-1|-|-
TGCAGCGTTGAAGATCTGGCGGTGAACACTGAAGCTTTCTTT
CSVEDLAVNTEAFF
>TRBJ2-1|TRBV20-1|-|TRBD2
TGCAGTGTAGAGCGGGGAAATGAGCAGTTCTTC
CSVERGNEQFF
>TRBJ2-3|TRBV19|-|-
TGTGCCAGTAGTCCACGGACTAGCACAGATACGCAGTATTTT
CASSPRTSTDTQYF
>TRBJ2-7|TRBV5-4|-|TRBD1
TGTGCCAGCAGCTTGTGGCAGGGGGACTACGAGCAGTACTTC
CASSLWQGDYEQYF
>TRBJ2-3|TRBV6-4|-|-
TGTGCCAGCAGTTTACAGGGGACTAGCACAGATACGCAGTATTTT
CASSLQGTSTDTQYF
>TRBJ2-5|TRBV18|-|-
TGTGCCAGCTCTCCCAACGGGGCTCAAGAGACCCAGTACTTC
CASSPNGAQETQYF
>TRBJ1-5|TRBV7-3|-|-
TGTGCCAGCAGCCCCGATGGTAACAATCAGCCCCAGCATTTT
CASSPDGNNQPQHF
>TRBJ2-7|TRBV5-1|once|-
TGCGCCAGCAGCTGGGCGGACTATTCCTACGAGCAGTACTTC
CASSWADYSYEQYF
>TRBJ2-7|TRBV4-2|-|-
TGTGCCAGCAGCCAAGATTTTGGCAGGGGCTCACATCAGTACTTC
CASSQDFGRGSHQYF
>TRBJ1-1|TRBV4-1|-|TRBD1
TGCGCCAGCAGCCAAAGGGACAGGGGATTAAACACTGAAGCTTTCTTT
CASSQRDRGLNTEAFF
>TRBJ1-2|TRBV6-5|-|-
TGTGCCAGCAGTTTGCTCGATAACTATGGCTACACCTTC
CASSLLDNYGYTF
>TRBJ1-2|TRBV5-1|-|-
TGCGCCAGCAGCTTGGGGGCTACAAACTATGGCTACACCTTC
CASSLGATNYGYTF
>TRBJ2-5|TRBV5-1|few|TRBD1
TGCGCCAGCAGCGGAGGGACAGGGGGCCCAGAGACCCAGTACTTC
CASSGGTGGPETQYF
>TRBJ2-5|TRBV3-1/TRBV3-2|-|-
TGTGCCAGCAGCCAGCAGGGGGGAGAGACCCAGTACTTC
CASSQQGGETQYF
>TRBJ1-5|TRBV4-1|-|-
TGCGCCAGCAGCCAAGGACAGGGCAATCAGCCCCAGCATTTT
CASSQGQGNQPQHF